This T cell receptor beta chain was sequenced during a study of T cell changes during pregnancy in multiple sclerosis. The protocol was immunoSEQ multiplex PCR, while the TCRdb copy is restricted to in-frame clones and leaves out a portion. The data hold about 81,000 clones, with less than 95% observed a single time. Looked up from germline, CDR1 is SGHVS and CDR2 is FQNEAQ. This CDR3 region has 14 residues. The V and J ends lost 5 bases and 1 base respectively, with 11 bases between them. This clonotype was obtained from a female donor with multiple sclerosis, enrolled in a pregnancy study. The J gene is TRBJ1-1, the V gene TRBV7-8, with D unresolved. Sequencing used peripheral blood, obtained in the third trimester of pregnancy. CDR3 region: CASSASAGNTEAFF. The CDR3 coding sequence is TGTGCCAGCAGCGCTTCCGCAGGGAACACTGAAGCTTTCTTT.